One and the same sample provided the 25 T cell receptor beta chains below, sequenced in a study of blood T cell repertoires in COVID-19. Data came from immunoSEQ multiplex PCR; TCRdb stores just in-frame clones and leaves some out. The table has roughly 150,000 clones, roughly 82% seen once. The sequenced material came from peripheral blood. These receptors were collected from a woman aged 45-59 years in a cohort sampled during active or convalescent COVID-19.

The chain carries TRBV4-3 and TRBJ1-1; D is ambiguous. CDR3 length: 13 residues. Germline-derived CDR1 and CDR2 are LGHNA and YSLEER. V was pared by 2 bases and J by 2 bases, with 6 bases between. This CDR3 reads CASSQFLNTEAFF. The CDR3, as DNA: TGCGCCAGCAGCCAATTCCTAAACACTGAAGCTTTCTTT.

The CDR3 region has the DNA TGTGCCAGCAGTCGCAGCAGACAGGGACAAGAGACCCAGTACTTC. Its protein is CASSRSRQGQETQYF. This rearrangement joins TRBV27 to TRBJ2-5; 7 positions agree with TRBD1. CDR3 size: 15 residues. Looked up from germline, CDR1 is MNHEY and CDR2 is SMNVEV (reference sequence). V was pared by 5 bases and J by 2 bases, with 8 bases of the junction left unmatched.

The genes are TRBV12-5 and TRBJ1-3; D is unclear. Deletions cut 2 bases from V and 0 bases from J, with 5 bases between. The CDR3 loop spans 14 amino acids. Germline V CDR1 and CDR2: LGHNT, FRNRAP. CDR3 sequence (DNA): TGTGCTAGTGGTTTGATCTCCTCTGGAAACACCATATATTTT. It is translated as CASGLISSGNTIYF.

A few counts support this clone. The J gene is TRBJ1-1, the V gene TRBV28; 8 nucleotides line up with TRBD1. Germline V gives CDR1 MDHEN, CDR2 SYDVKM. The CDR3 extends over 12 amino acids. The J segment lost 1 base and the V segment lost 10 bases, leaving 2 bases of the junction unmatched. The CDR3 sequence: CATGTGNTEAFF. The CDR3 bases are TGTGCCACCGGGACAGGGAACACTGAAGCTTTCTTT.

This chain links TRBV27 with TRBJ2-1; D perhaps matches TRBD2 (6 bases). CDR3 length: 16 residues. Germline CDR1 is MNHEY and CDR2 is SMNVEV (reference sequence). V was pared by 1 base and J by 1 base, with 11 bases between. The CDR3 protein is CASSLFRGISYNEQFF. The CDR3 bases are TGTGCCAGCAGTTTATTTCGGGGGATTTCCTACAATGAGCAGTTCTTC.

This rearrangement joins TRBV7-2 to TRBJ2-5; maybe TRBD2 (7 bases). Between the trimmed V and J ends, which lost 2 bases and 1 base, there was a span of 14 bases. The CDR3 extends over 16 amino acids. In germline, CDR1 is SGHTA, CDR2 FQGNSA. Written as DNA, the CDR3 is TGTGCCAGCAGCTTACTTGTGCGGGGGCCCCAAGAGACCCAGTACTTC. Residues: CASSLLVRGPQETQYF.

The J gene is TRBJ2-1, the V gene TRBV7-6; D gene uncertain. This CDR3 has 16 residues. CDR1 SGHVS and CDR2 FNYEAQ come from the germline V gene. V lost 0 bases to trimming and J lost 0 bases, with 9 bases between them. This chain's CDR3 is CASSLAVARSYNEQFF. CDR3 nucleotides: TGTGCCAGCAGCTTAGCGGTAGCTCGCTCCTACAATGAGCAGTTCTTC.

This clone was detected a few times. The chain carries TRBV18 and TRBJ1-3, with D unresolved. V was pared by 6 bases and J by 0 bases, with 6 bases between. Germline CDR1 and CDR2: KGHSH and LQKENI. This CDR3 comprises 13 residues. CDR3 residues: CASSQYSGNTIYF. CDR3 DNA sequence: TGTGCCAGCTCTCAGTACTCTGGAAACACCATATATTTT.

This rearrangement joins TRBV5-1 to TRBJ1-2, with TRBD1 matching over 7 bases. The CDR3 is made up of 15 amino acids. In germline, CDR1 is SGHRS, CDR2 YFSETQ. After removal of 3 bases from V and 2 bases from J, the junction contained 7 bases not matched to a gene. This chain's CDR3 is CASSSTGVANYGYTF. The CDR3 region has the DNA TGCGCCAGCAGCTCAACAGGGGTAGCCAACTATGGCTACACCTTC.

This clone was counted only a few times. The chain's CDR3 is CATSRDRGVGYNEQFF. CDR3 bases: TGTGCCACCAGCAGAGACCGGGGGGTAGGCTACAATGAGCAGTTCTTC. The V and J genes are TRBV15 and TRBJ2-1; 7 bases agree with TRBD2. Germline V gene sequence: CDR1 LNHNV, CDR2 YYDKDF (reference sequence). V lost 0 bases and J lost 3; bases outside the gene matches: 5. CDR3 length: 16 residues.

This sequence joins TRBV9 and TRBJ2-3, with 9 bases lining up with TRBD2. With V trimmed by 4 bases and J by 4 bases, 10 bases remained unmatched. The CDR3 is 16 residues long. Per germline, CDR1 SGDLS and CDR2 YYNGEE. This CDR3 reads CASSISGGIYADTQYF. The CDR3 DNA is TGTGCCAGCAGCATAAGCGGGGGGATATACGCAGATACGCAGTATTTT.

V and J are TRBV14 and TRBJ2-7; perhaps TRBD2 as D (6 bases). Germline assignment: CDR1 SGHDN and CDR2 FVKESK. V was clipped by 6 bases and J by 4 bases, with 7 bases between them. The CDR3 has 11 amino acids. CDR3 in amino acids: CASSAGYEQYF. The CDR3 bases are TGTGCCAGCAGTGCGGGGTACGAGCAGTACTTC. The full variable domain, its missing parts supplied by reference TRBV14 and TRBJ2-7, is EAGVTQFPSHSVIEKGQTVTLRCDPISGHDNLYWYRRVMGKEIKFLLHFVKESKQDESGMPNNRFLAERTGGTYSTLKVQPAELEDSGVYFCASSAGYEQYFGPGTRLTVT.

This chain connects TRBV5-5 to TRBJ1-1; 9 bases map to TRBD1. This CDR3 is built from 17 residues. V shed 2 bases, J shed 5 bases, and the junction held 13 bases outside the gene matches. Germline V CDR1 and CDR2: SGHKS, YYEKEE (reference sequence). The CDR3 loop reads CASSFGYRDRAKTEAFF. CDR3 in DNA: TGTGCCAGCAGCTTCGGATATCGGGACAGGGCAAAGACTGAAGCTTTCTTT.

The chain has TRBV7-2 and TRBJ2-7; 11 bases fit TRBD2. Trimming cost V 4 bases and J 2 bases; bases outside gene matches: 7. CDR3 length: 16 residues. In germline, CDR1 is SGHTA, CDR2 FQGNSA. This CDR3 reads CASSSMTSGAPYEQYF. CDR3 bases: TGTGCCAGCAGCTCCATGACTAGCGGGGCCCCCTACGAGCAGTACTTC. Drawing the rest from reference TRBV7-2 and TRBJ2-7, the complete variable domain is GAGVSQSPSNKVTEKGKDVELRCDPISGHTALYWYRQSLGQGLEFLIYFQGNSAPDKSGLPSDRFSAERTGGSVSTLTIQRTQQEDSAVYLCASSSMTSGAPYEQYFGPGTRLTVT.

The rearrangement joins TRBV30 to TRBJ1-2; 11 bases align to TRBD1. The J segment lost 7 bases and the V segment lost 6 bases, leaving 7 bases of the junction unmatched. CDR1 and CDR2 (germline): GTSNPN, SVGIG (reference sequence). The CDR3 is made up of 13 amino acids. This chain's CDR3 is CACLDRGRGGYTF. The CDR3 DNA reads TGTGCCTGCCTGGACAGGGGGCGGGGTGGCTACACCTTC.

This chain uses TRBV7-9 with TRBJ1-3; 7 positions agree with TRBD1. The length of the CDR3 is 15 residues. Per the germline V gene, CDR1 is SEHNR and CDR2 is FQNEAQ (reference sequence). V was clipped by 9 bases and J by 0 bases; unmatched bases: 8. The CDR3 DNA sequence: TGTGCCAGGGGTACAGGGGTTGACTCTGGAAACACCATATATTTT. It specifies CARGTGVDSGNTIYF.

The sample holds one count of this clone. The chain has TRBV18 and TRBJ2-1, with D possibly being TRBD1 (6 bases). The CDR3 sequence is 12 residues long. Germline lookup yields CDR1 KGHSH and CDR2 LQKENI. Trimming cost V 5 bases and J 9 bases, with 11 bases left between them. In DNA, the CDR3 is TGTGCCAGCTCAACAGGGCAGGGTGAGCAGTTCTTC. Protein sequence: CASSTGQGEQFF. The variable domain in full, completed from reference TRBV18 and TRBJ2-1, reads NAGVMQNPRHLVRRRGQEARLRCSPMKGHSHVYWYRQLPEEGLKFMVYLQKENIIDESGMPKERFSAEFPKEGPSILRIQQVVRGDSAAYFCASSTGQGEQFFGPGTRLTVL.

J is TRBJ1-4 and V is TRBV3-1 (or the pseudogene TRBV3-2); D is unresolved. There are 14 residues in the CDR3. Germline CDR1 reads LGHDT; CDR2 reads YNNKEL (reference sequence). Deletions cut 11 bases from V and 0 bases from J, with 13 bases between. The CDR3 here is CAPHKIATNEKLFF. CDR3 nucleotides: TGTGCCCCCCACAAAATTGCAACTAATGAAAAACTGTTTTTT.

The genes are TRBV7-6 and TRBJ2-7, with 9 bases lining up with TRBD1. The ends lost 1 base at V and 2 bases at J; junction bases unmatched: 3. The germline V gene encodes CDR1 SGHVS and CDR2 FNYEAQ. CDR3 size: 15 residues. CDR3 coding DNA: TGTGCCAGCAGCTTAGGACAGGGGGGACCCTACGAGCAGTACTTC. As protein: CASSLGQGGPYEQYF.

This clone has only a few counts. The chain links TRBV9 to TRBJ1-2, with 12 positions matching TRBD1. Germline assignment: CDR1 SGDLS and CDR2 YYNGEE. The junction had 10 bases not matched to a gene; V was cut back by 2 bases and J by 5 bases. The CDR3 consists of 17 residues. The DNA of the CDR3 is TGTGCCAGCAGCGTCGCCCCGGGACAGGGGGCTGGGTATGGCTACACCTTC. Amino acid sequence: CASSVAPGQGAGYGYTF.

The V gene is TRBV19, the J gene TRBJ1-2; 8 nucleotides match TRBD1. V was clipped by 6 bases and J by 4 bases; unmatched bases: 7. The length of the CDR3 is 14 residues. In germline, CDR1 is LNHDA, CDR2 SQIVND (reference sequence). CDR3 amino acids: CASREPDRAYGYTF. Written as DNA, the CDR3 is TGTGCCAGTAGGGAGCCGGACAGGGCCTATGGCTACACCTTC. Full variable domain (missing parts from reference TRBV19 and TRBJ1-2): DGGITQSPKYLFRKEGQNVTLSCEQNLNHDAMYWYRQDPGQGLRLIYYSQIVNDFQKGDIAEGYSVSREKKESFPLTVTSAQKNPTAFYLCASREPDRAYGYTFGSGTRLTVV.

This chain connects TRBV7-9 to TRBJ2-3; 11 bases agree with TRBD2. The CDR3 covers 16 residues. CDR1 and CDR2 (germline): SEHNR, FQNEAQ (reference sequence). The V gene end was trimmed by 3 bases and the J gene end by 2 bases; junction bases not matched to a gene: 4. Here the CDR3 reads CASSLTSGELTDTQYF. The CDR3 DNA sequence: TGTGCCAGCAGCTTGACTAGCGGGGAACTCACAGATACGCAGTATTTT.

The count of this clone is one. The gene calls are TRBV3-1 (or the pseudogene TRBV3-2) and TRBJ1-4; 9 nucleotides agree with TRBD1. The germline V gene encodes CDR1 LGHDT and CDR2 YNNKEL (reference sequence). There are 16 residues in the CDR3. The V and J ends lost 4 bases and 1 base, in that order; junction bases with no gene match: 4. Written as DNA, the CDR3 is TGTGCCAGCAGCCTACAGGGGGCCGGAACTAATGAAAAACTGTTTTTT. Translating gives CASSLQGAGTNEKLFF.

This clone was seen a single time. The V call is TRBV4-3, the J call TRBJ1-1; a possible D gene is TRBD1 (6 bases). CDR1 is LGHNA and CDR2 is YSLEER in the germline V gene. The CDR3 contains 16 residues. The germline V and J ends were trimmed by 0 bases and 1 base, with 12 bases remaining between them. The DNA of the CDR3 is TGCGCCAGCAGCCAAGATTTGGGGGCCGGGAACACTGAAGCTTTCTTT. Translating it yields CASSQDLGAGNTEAFF.

This rearrangement joins TRBV7-2 to TRBJ1-1; no definite D call. CDR3 length: 15 amino acids. Trimming cost V 1 base and J 0 bases, with 9 bases left between them. Germline values: CDR1 SGHTA, CDR2 FQGNSA. CDR3: CASSLVPHMNTEAFF. The CDR3 coding sequence is TGTGCCAGCAGCTTAGTCCCCCACATGAACACTGAAGCTTTCTTT.